These 13 T cell receptor beta chains were sequenced from one sample in a study of blood T cell repertoires in COVID-19. TCRdb's table, derived via immunoSEQ multiplex PCR, lists solely in-frame clones and lacks some. The table has about 160,000 clones, about 85% seen once. The sequencing input was peripheral blood. The receptors were sampled from a human donor with acute or convalescent COVID-19. The donor label of this sample is uncertain.

There are a few counts of this clone. V usage is TRBV2 and J usage is TRBJ1-2; possibly TRBD1 for D (5 bases). Germline CDR1 SNHLY, CDR2 FYNNEI. The CDR3 is made up of 13 amino acids. V was trimmed by 11 bases and J by 5 bases, leaving 18 bases between them. In nucleotides, the CDR3 is TGTGCCGGTAGAATGACGCAGGGATATGGCTACACCTTC. This translates into CAGRMTQGYGYTF.

In its sample, this clone was seen once. The chain couples TRBV5-4 to TRBJ1-6; unclear D gene. Germline V gene lookup returns CDR1 SGHNT and CDR2 YYREEE (reference sequence). V lost 4 bases and J 0 bases, leaving 5 bases between the germline ends. The CDR3 has 14 amino acids. The CDR3 is CASSGSSYNSPLHF. DNA of the CDR3: TGTGCCAGCAGCGGGAGCTCCTATAATTCACCCCTCCACTTT.

This clone came up once. The CDR3 sequence is CASSEGLVVEQFF. CDR3 DNA sequence: TGTGCCAGCAGTGAAGGACTAGTGGTTGAGCAGTTCTTC. The chain carries TRBV2 and TRBJ2-1; a weak D match, TRBD2 (6 bases). The CDR3 contains 13 residues. Trimming removed 1 base from V and 9 bases from J, with 10 bases in between. Germline V gene data show CDR1 as SNHLY and CDR2 as FYNNEI.

The J gene is TRBJ1-1, the V gene TRBV6-5; a weak D match, TRBD1 (5 bases). This CDR3 is built from 14 residues. Germline V gene data show CDR1 as MNHEY and CDR2 as SVGAGI. V was trimmed by 5 bases and J by 7 bases, leaving 17 bases between them. CDR3 DNA: TGTGCCAGCAGTCCGCTTAGGGGTCTCGGTGAAGCTTTCTTT. Translating it yields CASSPLRGLGEAFF.

The genes are TRBV30 and TRBJ2-6, with D possibly TRBD1 on 5 matching bases. Germline assignment: CDR1 GTSNPN and CDR2 SVGIG (reference sequence). V lost 2 bases and J 2 bases, leaving 13 bases between the germline ends. The CDR3 consists of 16 residues. In DNA form, the CDR3 reads TGTGCCTGGAGTTGGCAGGGAATGGCTGGGGCCAACGTCCTGACTTTC. Residues: CAWSWQGMAGANVLTF.

The chain links TRBV6-5 to TRBJ1-3; maybe TRBD1 (6 bases). V was pared by 7 bases and J by 5 bases, with 18 bases between. Germline V gene lookup returns CDR1 MNHEY and CDR2 SVGAGI. The CDR3 runs 15 residues. CDR3 protein: CASTPAGGLRNTIYF. The CDR3 DNA sequence: TGTGCCAGCACCCCTGCGGGGGGCCTCCGAAACACCATATATTTT.

V usage is TRBV4-3 and J usage is TRBJ1-4, with D hard to call. The V end was cut by 3 bases, the J end by 6 bases, with 11 bases between. Germline V gene data show CDR1 as LGHNA and CDR2 as YSLEER. CDR3 length: 14 residues. In nucleotides, the CDR3 is TGCGCCAGCAGCCAGGACCCCGGGGATGAAAAACTGTTTTTT. Protein product: CASSQDPGDEKLFF.

The chain employs TRBV6-1 and TRBJ1-1; TRBD1 aligns across 11 bases. This CDR3 is built from 17 residues. V lost 1 base to trimming and J lost 3 bases; unmatched junction nucleotides: 7. In germline, CDR1 is MNHNS, CDR2 SASEGT. The CDR3 loop reads CASSEGGTGGLYTEAFF. CDR3 DNA: TGTGCCAGCAGTGAAGGTGGGACAGGGGGTTTGTACACTGAAGCTTTCTTT.

This chain joins TRBV6-1 and TRBJ2-3; 7 bases fit TRBD1. CDR3 length: 16 residues. With 1 base clipped from V and 2 bases from J, the junction kept 6 bases outside the gene matches. CDR1 MNHNS and CDR2 SASEGT come from the germline V gene. The CDR3 DNA reads TGTGCCAGCAGTGAAGACAGGGGACCCAACACAGATACGCAGTATTTT. The encoded protein is CASSEDRGPNTDTQYF.

For the CDR3, the DNA is TGTGCCAGCAGCAGGGGGGACGACTATGGCTACACCTTC. This sequence encodes CASSRGDDYGYTF. V gene TRBV28 combines with J gene TRBJ1-2; 7 nucleotides align to TRBD1. Germline V gene data show CDR1 as MDHEN and CDR2 as SYDVKM. This CDR3 is 13 amino acids long. Unmatched junction bases numbered 4, after V lost 6 bases and J lost 3 bases.

Only one count was recorded for this clone. The chain is built from TRBV11-3 and TRBJ2-1; the match to TRBD2 covers 12 bases. The CDR3 covers 16 residues. J lost 7 bases, V lost 5 bases, and 9 bases had no gene match. CDR1 is SGHNT and CDR2 is YENEEA in the germline V gene. The CDR3, as DNA: TGTGCCAGCAGCCCTGGACTAGCGGGGCTCAAAAATGAGCAGTTCTTC. Translating it yields CASSPGLAGLKNEQFF.

CDR3 region: CATSRDITGLNQPQHF. In nucleotides, the CDR3 is TGTGCCACCAGCAGAGATATTACGGGATTAAATCAGCCCCAGCATTTT. The chain recombines TRBV15 with TRBJ1-5; D call uncertain. This CDR3 contains 16 residues. Looked up from germline, CDR1 is LNHNV and CDR2 is YYDKDF (reference sequence). Between the trimmed V and J ends, which lost 0 bases and 4 bases, there was a span of 13 bases.

The rearrangement uses TRBV24-1 and TRBJ2-6, with TRBD1 matching over 10 bases. Germline loops: CDR1 KGHDR, CDR2 SFDVKD. After removal of 6 bases from V and 1 base from J, the junction contained 2 bases not matched to a gene. The CDR3 is 16 amino acids. CDR3 in amino acids: CATSSGQGSGANVLTF. CDR3 bases: TGTGCCACCAGTTCGGGACAGGGGTCTGGGGCCAACGTCCTGACTTTC.